This TCR beta chain was sequenced during a study of CD8+CD57+ T cells in acquired aplastic anemia. Study-wide context: Healthy donor CD4+ samples were sequenced to a depth that averaged about 10.8 million reads.

CDR1 and CDR2 (germline): SGHVS, FNYEAQ. The CDR3 runs 15 residues. The V and J ends lost 2 bases and 13 bases respectively, with 23 bases between them. For this clonotype: Its specificity is not known.

Whole-study results and caveats: Patients and controls shared about 27 CD8+ CDR3 sequences. CD8+ Simpson's diversity showed no significant patient-control difference.

Profiling of TCR beta VDJ combinations and CDR3 sequences used genomic DNA as template. One entry per CDR3 protein, called by TCRdb with MiXCR from the reads. The sample holds hundreds of thousands of distinct CDR3 sequences, 55% to 70% seen once. The sample comprised sorted CD4+, CD8+, or CD8+CD57+ T cells (not recorded which) from PBMCs. This sequence joins TRBV7-6 and TRBJ2-5; D is perhaps TRBD2 (6 bases). The clonotype originates from a human donor in good health, serving as a control. CDR3: CASSLMGGSGSLRYF. The CDR3 region has the DNA TGTGCCAGCAGCTTAATGGGGGGTAGTGGTAGCCTCCGGTACTTC.